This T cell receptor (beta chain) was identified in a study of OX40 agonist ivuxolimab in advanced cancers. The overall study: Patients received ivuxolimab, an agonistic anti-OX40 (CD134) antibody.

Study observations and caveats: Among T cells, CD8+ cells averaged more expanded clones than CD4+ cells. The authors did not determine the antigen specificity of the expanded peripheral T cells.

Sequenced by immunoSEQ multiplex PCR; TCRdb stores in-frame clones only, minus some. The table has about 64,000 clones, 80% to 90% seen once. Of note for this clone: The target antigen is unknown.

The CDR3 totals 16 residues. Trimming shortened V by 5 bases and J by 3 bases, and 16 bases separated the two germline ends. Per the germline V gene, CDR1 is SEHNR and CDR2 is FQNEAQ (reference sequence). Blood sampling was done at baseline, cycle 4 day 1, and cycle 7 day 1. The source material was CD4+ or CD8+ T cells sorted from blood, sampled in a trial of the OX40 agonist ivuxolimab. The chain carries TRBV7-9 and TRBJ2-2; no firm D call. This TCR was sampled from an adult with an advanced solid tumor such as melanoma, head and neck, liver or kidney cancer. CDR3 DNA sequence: TGTGCCAGCAGCCCCAACTGGGCCTTTTACACCGGGGAGCTGTTTTTT. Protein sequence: CASSPNWAFYTGELFF.